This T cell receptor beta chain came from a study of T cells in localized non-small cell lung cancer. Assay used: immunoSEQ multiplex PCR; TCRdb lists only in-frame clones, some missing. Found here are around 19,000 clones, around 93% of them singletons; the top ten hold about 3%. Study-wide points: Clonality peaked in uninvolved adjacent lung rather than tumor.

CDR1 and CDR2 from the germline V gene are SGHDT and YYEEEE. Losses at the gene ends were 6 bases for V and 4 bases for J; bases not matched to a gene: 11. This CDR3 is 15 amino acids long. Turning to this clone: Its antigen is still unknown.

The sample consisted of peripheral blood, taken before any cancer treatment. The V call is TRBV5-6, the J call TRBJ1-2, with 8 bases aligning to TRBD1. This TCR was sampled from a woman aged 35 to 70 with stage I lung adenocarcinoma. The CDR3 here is CASMILGQATYGYTF. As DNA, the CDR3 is TGTGCCAGCATGATATTGGGACAGGCGACCTATGGCTACACCTTC.